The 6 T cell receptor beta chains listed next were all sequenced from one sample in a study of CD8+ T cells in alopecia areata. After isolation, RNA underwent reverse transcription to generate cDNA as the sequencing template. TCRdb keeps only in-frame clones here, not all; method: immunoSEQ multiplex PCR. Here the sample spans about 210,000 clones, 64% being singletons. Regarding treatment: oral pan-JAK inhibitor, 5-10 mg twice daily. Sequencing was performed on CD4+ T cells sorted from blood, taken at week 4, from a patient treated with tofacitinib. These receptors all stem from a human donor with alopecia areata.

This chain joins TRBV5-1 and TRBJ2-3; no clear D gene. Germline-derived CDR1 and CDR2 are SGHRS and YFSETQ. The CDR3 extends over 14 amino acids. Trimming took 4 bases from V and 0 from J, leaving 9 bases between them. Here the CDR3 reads CASSSLHSTDTQYF. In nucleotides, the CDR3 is TGCGCCAGCAGCAGCTTGCATAGCACAGATACGCAGTATTTT.

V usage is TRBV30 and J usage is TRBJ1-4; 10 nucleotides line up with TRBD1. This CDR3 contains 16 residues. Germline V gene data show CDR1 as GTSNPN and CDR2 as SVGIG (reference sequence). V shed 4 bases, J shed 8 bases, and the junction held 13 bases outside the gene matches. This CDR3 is CAWTPSTGGRWEKLFF. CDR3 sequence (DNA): TGTGCCTGGACTCCTTCGACAGGGGGCCGTTGGGAAAAACTGTTTTTT.

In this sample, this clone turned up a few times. For the CDR3, the DNA is TGTGCCTGGAGTGTCAGGGACGGGTCCTATAATTCACCCCTCCACTTT. It specifies CAWSVRDGSYNSPLHF. The V gene is TRBV30, the J gene TRBJ1-6; possible D gene TRBD1, 5 bases. This CDR3 spans 16 amino acids. CDR1 is GTSNPN, CDR2 SVGIG, per germline (reference sequence). The V gene lost 0 bases and the J gene lost 1 base, with 10 bases spanning the gap.

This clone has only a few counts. The chain's CDR3 is CASSLTSGGYNEQFF. The DNA of the CDR3 is TGTGCCAGCAGCCTTACTAGCGGGGGTTACAATGAGCAGTTCTTC. The chain joins TRBV7-6 to TRBJ2-1, with 11 bases fitting TRBD2. Germline CDR1 is SGHVS and CDR2 is FNYEAQ. V dropped 5 bases and J dropped 4; count of bases not matched to a gene: 4. The CDR3 has 15 residues. Using reference TRBV7-6 and TRBJ2-1 for the parts outside the CDR3, the full variable domain is GAGVSQSPRYKVTKRGQDVALRCDPISGHVSLYWYRQALGQGPEFLTYFNYEAQQDKSGLPNDRFSAERPEGSISTLTIQRTEQRDSAMYRCASSLTSGGYNEQFFGPGTRLTVL.

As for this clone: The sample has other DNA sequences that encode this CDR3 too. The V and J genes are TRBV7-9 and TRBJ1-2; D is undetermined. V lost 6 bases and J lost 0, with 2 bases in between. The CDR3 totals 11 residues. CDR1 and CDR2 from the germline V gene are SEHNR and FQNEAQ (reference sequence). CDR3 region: CASSSNYGYTF. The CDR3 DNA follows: TGTGCCAGCAGTTCTAACTATGGCTACACCTTC.

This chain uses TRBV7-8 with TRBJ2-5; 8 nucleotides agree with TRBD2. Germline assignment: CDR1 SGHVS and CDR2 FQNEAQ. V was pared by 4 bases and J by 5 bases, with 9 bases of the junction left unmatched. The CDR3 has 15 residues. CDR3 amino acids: CASSSVAGSWETQYF. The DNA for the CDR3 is TGTGCCAGCAGCTCCGTAGCGGGATCATGGGAGACCCAGTACTTC.